The present T cell receptor beta chain was sequenced within a study of CD8+ T cells in alopecia areata. Broader study findings: Sequencing of scalp samples also captures resident alphabeta T cells of normal skin.

Sequencing relied on a cDNA template that was reverse transcribed from extracted RNA. Some clones are missing from TCRdb's copy, which holds only in-frame ones; the method was immunoSEQ multiplex PCR. Of around 34,000 clones in the sample, roughly half were seen once. As regards this clone: The antigen is not known.

Lesional scalp punch biopsies and peripheral blood were collected from alopecia areata patients. The sample taken for sequencing was NKG2D-high CD8+ T cells sorted from blood. The TCR comes from a human donor with alopecia areata.

The CDR3 DNA reads TGTGCCAGCAGTCCGGGACAGGGAAGGACAGAGACCCAGTACTTC. It yields the protein CASSPGQGRTETQYF. The rearrangement joins TRBV27 to TRBJ2-5; 9 nucleotides line up with TRBD1. CDR1 MNHEY and CDR2 SMNVEV come from the germline V gene (reference sequence). The J segment lost 4 bases and the V segment lost 5 bases, leaving 8 bases of the junction unmatched. This CDR3 region has 15 residues.